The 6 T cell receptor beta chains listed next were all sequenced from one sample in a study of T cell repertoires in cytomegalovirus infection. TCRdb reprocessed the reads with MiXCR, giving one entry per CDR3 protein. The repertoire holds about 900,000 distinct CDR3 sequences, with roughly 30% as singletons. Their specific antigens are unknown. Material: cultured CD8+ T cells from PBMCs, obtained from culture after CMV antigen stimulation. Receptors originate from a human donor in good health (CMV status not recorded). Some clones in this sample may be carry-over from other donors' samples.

CDR3 DNA sequence: TGTGCCAGCAGGCCGGGTGACGAAGGGAACACTGAAGCTTTCTTT. It codes for CASRPGDEGNTEAFF. The V gene is TRBV4-2, the J gene TRBJ1-1; the D is unclear. V was pared by 6 bases and J by 1 base, with 15 bases between. Germline assignment: CDR1 LGHNA and CDR2 YNFKEQ. The CDR3 contains 15 residues.

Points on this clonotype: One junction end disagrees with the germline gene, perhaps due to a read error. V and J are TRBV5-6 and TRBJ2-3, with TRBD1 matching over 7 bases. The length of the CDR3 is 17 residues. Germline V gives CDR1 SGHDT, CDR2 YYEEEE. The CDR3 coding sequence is TGTGTCAGCAGCTCCGCCTCTGACAGGGAAATCACAGATACGCAGTATTTT. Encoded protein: CVSSSASDREITDTQYF. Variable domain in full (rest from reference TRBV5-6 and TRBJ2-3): DAGVTQSPTHLIKTRGQQVTLRCSPKSGHDTVSWYQQALGQGPQFIFQYYEEEERQRGNFPDRFSGHQFPNYSSELNVNALLLGDSALYLCVSSSASDREITDTQYFGPGTRLTVL.

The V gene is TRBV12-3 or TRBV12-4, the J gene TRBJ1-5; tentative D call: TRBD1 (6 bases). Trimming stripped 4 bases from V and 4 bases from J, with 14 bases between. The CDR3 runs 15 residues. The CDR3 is CASSYTRDKNQPQHF. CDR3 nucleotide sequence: TGTGCCAGCAGTTATACCCGGGACAAAAATCAGCCCCAGCATTTT.

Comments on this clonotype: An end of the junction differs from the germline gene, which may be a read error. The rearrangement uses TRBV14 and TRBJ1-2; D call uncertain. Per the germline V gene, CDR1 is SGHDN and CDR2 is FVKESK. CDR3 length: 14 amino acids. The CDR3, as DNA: TGTGTCAGCAGCCAAGAACCCTGGCGGTATGACTACACCTTC. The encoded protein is CVSSQEPWRYDYTF.

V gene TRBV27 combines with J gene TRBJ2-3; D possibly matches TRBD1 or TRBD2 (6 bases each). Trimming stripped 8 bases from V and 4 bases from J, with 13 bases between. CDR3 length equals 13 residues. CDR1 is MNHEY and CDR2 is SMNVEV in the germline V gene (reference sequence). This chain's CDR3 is CASWGARPDTQYF. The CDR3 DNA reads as TGTGCCAGCTGGGGGGCCAGACCAGATACGCAGTATTTT.

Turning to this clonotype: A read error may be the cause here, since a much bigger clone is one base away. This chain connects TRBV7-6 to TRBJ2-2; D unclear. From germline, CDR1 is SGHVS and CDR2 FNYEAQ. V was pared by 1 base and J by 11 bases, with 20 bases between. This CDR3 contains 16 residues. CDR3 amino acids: CASSLVGRPTLVELFF. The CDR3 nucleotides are TGTGCCAGCAGCTTAGTCGGCAGGCCCACCTTGGTTGAGCTGTTTTTT.